This T cell receptor beta chain was documented in a study of CD8+ T cells in alopecia areata. cDNA serving as the sequencing template came from extracted, reverse transcribed RNA. This table comes from immunoSEQ multiplex PCR, and its TCRdb copy is limited to in-frame clones, with some not included. The sample has 150,000 to 200,000 clones, about 54% seen once. Researchers picked out CD4+ and CD8+ T cells from PBMCs by sorting. Notes on this clone: Its antigen remains unidentified.

Study-wide results and limits: For lesional scalp, especially alopecia totalis/universalis, clonality was higher than in normal scalp. Scalp samples also contribute reads from the resident alphabeta T cells found in normal skin.

The sequenced material came from CD4+ T cells sorted from blood. The TCR sequence derives from a human donor in good health.

The CDR3 is CAWDPESDYGYTF. CDR3 nucleotides: TGTGCCTGGGATCCTGAAAGCGACTATGGCTACACCTTC. The rearrangement links TRBV30 to TRBJ1-2; D is unresolved. The CDR3 spans 13 residues. Per germline, CDR1 GTSNPN and CDR2 SVGIG (reference sequence). V lost 5 bases and J lost 3, with 13 bases in between.